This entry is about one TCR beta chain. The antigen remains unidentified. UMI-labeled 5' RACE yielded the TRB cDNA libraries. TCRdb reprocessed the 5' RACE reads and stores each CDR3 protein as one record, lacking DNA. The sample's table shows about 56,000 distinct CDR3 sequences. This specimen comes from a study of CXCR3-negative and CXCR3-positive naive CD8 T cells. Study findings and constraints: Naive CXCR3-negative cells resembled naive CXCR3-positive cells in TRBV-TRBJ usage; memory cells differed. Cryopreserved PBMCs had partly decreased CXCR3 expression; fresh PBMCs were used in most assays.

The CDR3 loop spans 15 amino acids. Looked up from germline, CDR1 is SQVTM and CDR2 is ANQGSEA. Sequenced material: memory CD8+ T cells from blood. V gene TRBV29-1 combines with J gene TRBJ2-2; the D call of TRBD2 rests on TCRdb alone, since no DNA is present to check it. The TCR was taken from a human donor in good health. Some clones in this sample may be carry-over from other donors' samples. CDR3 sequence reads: CSVEEAGAPTGELFF.